Detailed here is one T cell receptor beta chain. Its antigen remains unidentified. These data are taken from a study of shared clonotypes between healthy human individuals. Study as a whole: CD4 naive and memory got three plates each, CD8 naive two, CD8 memory one. Study findings and constraints: For naive CD4 cells, 4% to 6% of clonotypes were shared across a handful of donors. All-four-donor shared clonotypes had higher generation probabilities than non-shared clonotypes did.

Only in-frame clones appear in the TCRdb table, and some are missing; sequencing was by immunoSEQ multiplex PCR. The data show some 1 million clones, with 65% to 80% seen just once and about 1.5% held by the top ten. This CDR3 has 15 residues. The junction had 7 bases not matched to a gene; V was cut back by 6 bases and J by 7 bases. Germline CDR1 is SGHTA and CDR2 is FQGNSA. Each of the donors was a healthy adult who was HIV-negative and had not had a recent acute infection or vaccination. The TCR originated in a man between 18 and 29 years old in good health. This sequence joins TRBV7-2 and TRBJ2-1; 12 bases line up with TRBD2. The sequenced material came from memory CD4+ T cells sorted from blood. Stated subset: CD45RA-negative fraction. The CDR3 spells CASRLAGGQWNEQFF. CDR3 coding DNA: TGTGCCAGCAGACTAGCGGGAGGTCAGTGGAATGAGCAGTTCTTC.